The 30 T cell receptor beta chains presented below share a single source sample, sequenced in a study of CD8 T cells in Susac syndrome. cDNA came from about 0.5 to 1 ug RNA primed by random hexamers. TCRdb processed the immunoSEQ multiplex PCR reads anew with MiXCR; each CDR3 protein has one entry. The sample has 160,000 or so distinct CDR3 sequences, about 92% seen once; the top ten hold approximately 0.075%. Sequencing used CD4+ T cells from PBMCs. These receptors originate from a human donor in good health.

This clonotype was detected only once. V usage is TRBV5-1 and J usage is TRBJ2-2; 8 bases are a match to TRBD2. Trimming removed 3 bases from V and 5 bases from J; junction bases left unmatched: 12. There are 17 residues in the CDR3. Germline V gene sequence: CDR1 SGHRS, CDR2 YFSETQ. CDR3 coding DNA: TGCGCCAGCAGCTCCAAGGTCGGGGGGGCAAGAACCGGGGAGCTGTTTTTT. It encodes CASSSKVGGARTGELFF. The whole variable domain, remainder taken from reference TRBV5-1 and TRBJ2-2, is KAGVTQTPRYLIKTRGQQVTLSCSPISGHRSVSWYQQTPGQGLQFLFEYFSETQRNKGNFPGRFSGRQFSNSRSEMNVSTLELGDSALYLCASSSKVGGARTGELFFGEGSRLTVL.

This clonotype was observed a single time. The chain has TRBV5-1 and TRBJ1-1; no firm D call. The germline V gene has CDR1 SGHRS and CDR2 YFSETQ. The length of the CDR3 is 14 residues. The V end lost 0 bases, the J end lost 1 base, and 7 bases lay between the germline ends. The CDR3 DNA reads TGCGCCAGCAGCTTGGTGCCGGGGAACACTGAAGCTTTCTTT. This codes for CASSLVPGNTEAFF. Full variable domain (outside the CDR3, taken from reference TRBV5-1 and TRBJ1-1): KAGVTQTPRYLIKTRGQQVTLSCSPISGHRSVSWYQQTPGQGLQFLFEYFSETQRNKGNFPGRFSGRQFSNSRSEMNVSTLELGDSALYLCASSLVPGNTEAFFGQGTRLTVV.

This chain links TRBV7-3 with TRBJ2-1; 7 bases line up with TRBD2. V was pared by 5 bases and J by 7 bases, with 14 bases of the junction left unmatched. Per germline, CDR1 SGHTA and CDR2 FQGTGA. The CDR3 covers 16 residues. CDR3 region: CASSPLGGTVRNEQFF. Written as DNA, the CDR3 is TGTGCCAGCAGCCCCCTGGGGGGGACCGTTCGGAATGAGCAGTTCTTC.

This chain joins TRBV30 and TRBJ1-2; perhaps TRBD1 as D (5 bases). The CDR3 has 11 residues. Germline CDR1 reads GTSNPN; CDR2 reads SVGIG (reference sequence). V lost 8 bases and J 7 bases, leaving 14 bases between the germline ends. CDR3 amino acids: CARSWGGGYTF. The CDR3 DNA sequence: TGTGCCCGTTCCTGGGGGGGTGGCTACACCTTC. Based on the CDR3 plus reference TRBV30 and TRBJ1-2, the full variable domain is SQTIHQWPATLVQPVGSPLSLECTVEGTSNPNLYWYRQAAGRGLQLLFYSVGIGQISSEVPQNLSASRPQDRQFILSSKKLLLSDSGFYLCARSWGGGYTFGSGTRLTVV.

This rearrangement joins TRBV20-1 to TRBJ2-3; D tentatively fits TRBD1 or TRBD2 (6 bases each). V lost 0 bases and J lost 1, with 11 bases in between. Germline V gene lookup returns CDR1 DFQATT and CDR2 SNEGSKA (reference sequence). The length of the CDR3 is 15 residues. The DNA for the CDR3 is TGCAGTGCTAGAGATAGGAGGGGGGGCACAGATACGCAGTATTTT. Translating gives CSARDRRGGTDTQYF.

The V gene is TRBV6-2 or TRBV6-3, the J gene TRBJ1-5, with 8 nucleotides matching TRBD1. CDR1 is MNHEY, CDR2 SVGEGT, per germline. V was clipped by 5 bases and J by 1 base; unmatched bases: 4. The CDR3 is 15 residues long. CDR3 region: CASSRQGMSNQPQHF. CDR3 DNA: TGTGCCAGCAGTCGACAGGGGATGAGCAATCAGCCCCAGCATTTT.

The rearrangement links TRBV29-1 to TRBJ2-1, with TRBD1 as a possible D gene (6 bases). Trimming left V 7 bases short and J 5 bases short, with 18 bases between. CDR1 and CDR2 from the germline V gene are SQVTM and ANQGSEA. This CDR3 region has 14 residues. CDR3: CSAEGQGRHNEQFF. In DNA, the CDR3 is TGCAGCGCAGAGGGGCAGGGGAGACACAATGAGCAGTTCTTC.

The chain links TRBV11-2 to TRBJ2-3; D assignment may be TRBD1 or TRBD2 (5 bases each). This CDR3 has 15 amino acids. V lost 10 bases to trimming and J lost 2 bases, with 19 bases between them. CDR1 and CDR2 (germline): SGHAT, FQNNGV. CDR3 region: CAIPLTGPTTDTQYF. CDR3 in DNA: TGTGCCATCCCACTGACGGGACCTACCACAGATACGCAGTATTTT.

The CDR3 reads CASSFGDTYTGELFF. CDR3 sequence (DNA): TGCGCCAGCAGCTTCGGGGACACTTACACCGGGGAGCTGTTTTTT. The chain uses TRBV5-1 and TRBJ2-2, with D tentatively TRBD1 (6 bases). Germline loops: CDR1 SGHRS, CDR2 YFSETQ. The CDR3 has 15 amino acids. V dropped 2 bases and J dropped 3 bases, with 11 bases sitting between them.

The chain couples TRBV7-9 to TRBJ2-5, with TRBD2 identical over 9 bases. Germline V gives CDR1 SEHNR, CDR2 FQNEAQ (reference sequence). The CDR3 spans 14 residues. The V and J ends lost 6 bases and 2 bases, in that order; junction bases with no gene match: 4. CDR3 protein: CASRETSGQETQYF. CDR3 DNA sequence: TGTGCCAGCAGGGAGACTAGCGGACAAGAGACCCAGTACTTC.

This chain uses TRBV19 with TRBJ2-1; TRBD2 might be the D (6 bases). The CDR3 extends over 14 amino acids. Germline V lookup: CDR1 LNHDA, CDR2 SQIVND (reference sequence). The V end lost 2 bases, the J end lost 9 bases, and 14 bases lay between the germline ends. The CDR3, as DNA: TGTGCCAGTAGTATAACCGGGGGAGAGGGTGAGCAGTTCTTC. Translating it yields CASSITGGEGEQFF.

The chain joins TRBV28 to TRBJ2-5, with 7 nucleotides matching TRBD1. The germline CDR1 and CDR2 sequences are MDHEN and SYDVKM. The ends lost 8 bases at V and 5 bases at J; junction bases unmatched: 8. The CDR3 is 13 residues long. CDR3 DNA: TGTGCCAGCGAATTACAGGGGTCCGAGACCCAGTACTTC. This encodes CASELQGSETQYF.

This clonotype was picked up one time. The chain joins TRBV20-1 to TRBJ1-1; a weak D match, TRBD1 (6 bases). Germline values: CDR1 DFQATT, CDR2 SNEGSKA (reference sequence). The CDR3 spans 13 residues. The V end lost 4 bases, the J end lost 5 bases, and 14 bases lay between the germline ends. Here the CDR3 reads CSAKWWGQTEAFF. The CDR3 DNA is TGCAGTGCTAAATGGTGGGGGCAAACTGAAGCTTTCTTT.

The V call is TRBV6-1, the J call TRBJ1-2, with 7 positions matching TRBD1. The CDR3 has 15 residues. V lost 4 bases to trimming and J lost 0 bases; unmatched junction nucleotides: 5. Germline CDR1 MNHNS, CDR2 SASEGT. Here the CDR3 reads CASSVGTDSNYGYTF. In DNA, the CDR3 is TGTGCCAGCAGTGTCGGGACAGACTCTAACTATGGCTACACCTTC.

As DNA, the CDR3 is TGTGCCAGCAGCCCGACAGGGGGGGGTCAGCCCCAGCATTTT. Translated, it gives CASSPTGGGQPQHF. This chain connects TRBV11-2 to TRBJ1-5; 9 nucleotides line up with TRBD1. The CDR3 length is 14 residues. CDR1 is SGHAT, CDR2 FQNNGV, per germline. V was pared by 5 bases and J by 6 bases, with 5 bases of the junction left unmatched.

The chain carries TRBV5-6 and TRBJ2-1; TRBD2 matches 15 bases. Germline trimming cut 3 bases from V and 7 bases from J; bases unmatched to any gene: 5. CDR1 and CDR2 from the germline V gene are SGHDT and YYEEEE. The CDR3 loop spans 16 amino acids. CDR3 residues: CASSYGTSGRRNEQFF. The CDR3, as DNA: TGTGCCAGCAGCTACGGGACTAGCGGGAGGAGGAATGAGCAGTTCTTC.

CDR3 DNA: TGTGCCAGCAGTGTTTTCGGGAGGGTTCAAGAGACCCAGTACTTC. Protein product: CASSVFGRVQETQYF. This rearrangement joins TRBV2 to TRBJ2-5; 8 nucleotides match TRBD2. In germline, CDR1 is SNHLY, CDR2 FYNNEI. The CDR3 consists of 15 residues. V trimming: 4 bases; J trimming: 2 bases; junction bases outside the gene matches: 6.

The CDR3 nucleotides are TGCGCCAGCAGCCGTGGGGACTACACCGGGGAGCTGTTTTTT. Translated, it gives CASSRGDYTGELFF. The chain combines TRBV4-3 with TRBJ2-2, with D possibly TRBD2 on 6 matching bases. The V and J ends lost 4 bases and 3 bases respectively, with 9 bases between them. Germline V lookup: CDR1 LGHNA, CDR2 YSLEER. This CDR3 spans 14 amino acids.

The V gene is TRBV12-3 or TRBV12-4, the J gene TRBJ2-6, with D perhaps assigned TRBD1 or TRBD2 (5 bases each). CDR3 length: 17 amino acids. V lost 8 bases to trimming and J lost 4 bases, with 21 bases between them. CDR3: CASSRGALSRGANVLTF. CDR3 DNA sequence: TGTGCCAGCTCCCGAGGGGCCCTATCTCGGGGGGCCAACGTCCTGACTTTC.

This rearrangement joins TRBV30 to TRBJ2-3, with 11 bases identical to TRBD1. The CDR3 runs to 15 residues. V shed 1 base, J shed 3 bases, and the junction held 3 bases outside the gene matches. Germline assignment: CDR1 GTSNPN and CDR2 SVGIG (reference sequence). The CDR3 is CAWSDGTGGTDTQYF. The CDR3 bases are TGTGCCTGGAGTGACGGGACAGGGGGGACAGATACGCAGTATTTT.

V and J are TRBV20-1 and TRBJ2-7, with TRBD1 matching over 11 bases. The trim removed 6 bases at V and 1 base at J, leaving 8 bases unmatched. This CDR3 has 15 residues. The germline V gene has CDR1 DFQATT and CDR2 SNEGSKA (reference sequence). CDR3 loop: CSALAGTGGSYEQYF. The DNA of the CDR3 is TGCAGTGCGCTTGCCGGGACAGGGGGTTCCTACGAGCAGTACTTC.

The CDR3 DNA reads as TGTGCCAGCAGTTTACGAAGGGACGAGCAGTACTTC. This encodes CASSLRRDEQYF. The rearrangement links TRBV6-6 to TRBJ2-7; no clear D gene. The V end was cut by 4 bases, the J end by 5 bases, with 9 bases between. The CDR3 runs to 12 residues. Germline V gives CDR1 MNHNY, CDR2 SVGAGI (reference sequence).

CDR3 sequence (DNA): TGTGCCAGCAGGGCTAGTGGGGCCAACGTCCTGACTTTC. Its translation: CASRASGANVLTF. V gene TRBV7-2 combines with J gene TRBJ2-6; D remains ambiguous. The germline V gene encodes CDR1 SGHTA and CDR2 FQGNSA. Trimming removed 6 bases from V and 3 bases from J, with 6 bases in between. This CDR3 spans 13 amino acids. Full variable domain (remainder filled in from reference TRBV7-2 and TRBJ2-6): GAGVSQSPSNKVTEKGKDVELRCDPISGHTALYWYRQSLGQGLEFLIYFQGNSAPDKSGLPSDRFSAERTGGSVSTLTIQRTQQEDSAVYLCASRASGANVLTFGAGSRLTVL.

This chain connects TRBV21-1 to TRBJ1-2. TRBV21-1 is assigned pseudogene status. This CDR3 region has 14 residues. The CDR3 DNA follows: TGTGCCAGCAGCAATCCGCAGTCTGGCCCTGGCTACACCTTC. It translates to CASSNPQSGPGYTF.

The J gene is TRBJ1-1, the V gene TRBV5-1; 7 positions match TRBD1. The V gene's germline CDR1 is SGHRS and CDR2 YFSETQ. This CDR3 region has 13 residues. Trimming at V came to 4 bases and at J to 5 bases, leaving 5 bases not matched to a gene. The CDR3 DNA reads TGCGCCAGCAGCCCACAGGGGTATACTGAAGCTTTCTTT. It is translated as CASSPQGYTEAFF. Combining the CDR3 with reference TRBV5-1 and TRBJ1-1 gives the whole variable domain KAGVTQTPRYLIKTRGQQVTLSCSPISGHRSVSWYQQTPGQGLQFLFEYFSETQRNKGNFPGRFSGRQFSNSRSEMNVSTLELGDSALYLCASSPQGYTEAFFGQGTRLTVV.

This rearrangement joins TRBV4-1 to TRBJ2-5, with 11 bases lining up with TRBD2. Looked up from germline, CDR1 is MGHRA and CDR2 is YSYEKL. CDR3 length equals 17 residues. V shed 4 bases, J shed 5 bases, and the junction held 12 bases outside the gene matches. Written as DNA, the CDR3 is TGCGCCAGCAGCCCCGGGGTAGGGACTAGCGGTATCGAGACCCAGTACTTC. It yields the protein CASSPGVGTSGIETQYF.

This rearrangement joins TRBV5-1 to TRBJ1-1; TRBD1 is a possible D gene (6 bases). The length of the CDR3 is 16 residues. V lost 2 bases and J lost 1, with 15 bases in between. Germline V lookup: CDR1 SGHRS, CDR2 YFSETQ. CDR3 coding DNA: TGCGCCAGCAGCTTTACGACAGGCTCCGGGAACACTGAAGCTTTCTTT. Translating it yields CASSFTTGSGNTEAFF.

The chain carries TRBV7-3 and TRBJ2-6; D gene ambiguous. V dropped 5 bases and J dropped 0 bases, with 2 bases sitting between them. There are 13 residues in the CDR3. Germline V CDR1 and CDR2: SGHTA, FQGTGA. The DNA for the CDR3 is TGTGCCAGCAGCCCCTCTGGGGCCAACGTCCTGACTTTC. This translates into CASSPSGANVLTF.

The V and J genes are TRBV5-1 and TRBJ2-7; D is ambiguous. This CDR3 region has 15 residues. Trimming left V 0 bases short and J 2 bases short, with 12 bases between. Germline loops: CDR1 SGHRS, CDR2 YFSETQ. For the CDR3, the DNA is TGCGCCAGCAGCTTGGCCGCCCGGATCCCCTACGAGCAGTACTTC. Its protein is CASSLAARIPYEQYF. The whole variable domain, filled in from reference TRBV5-1 and TRBJ2-7, reads KAGVTQTPRYLIKTRGQQVTLSCSPISGHRSVSWYQQTPGQGLQFLFEYFSETQRNKGNFPGRFSGRQFSNSRSEMNVSTLELGDSALYLCASSLAARIPYEQYFGPGTRLTVT.

The rearrangement uses TRBV29-1 and TRBJ2-7; D is ambiguous. V was clipped by 0 bases and J by 1 base, with 1 base between them. CDR3 length equals 11 residues. Germline V gene data show CDR1 as SQVTM and CDR2 as ANQGSEA. The CDR3 protein is CSVEESYEQYF. Written as DNA, the CDR3 is TGCAGCGTTGAAGAATCCTACGAGCAGTACTTC.